This T cell receptor beta chain stems from a study of blood T cell repertoires in COVID-19. Study information: Material from acute and convalescent COVID-19 was sourced from the United States, Italy and Spain. PBMCs, B-cell-depleted T cells, or T cells were the source of the cDNA or gDNA that made up the material.

This clone appeared a single time. How the authors handled the data: Researchers report that nucleated cell counts were estimated from reference gene primer amplification. Some clones are missing from TCRdb's copy, which holds only in-frame ones; the method was immunoSEQ multiplex PCR. D and trimming come from the DNA, and the V and J calls and clone size come from that table. The sample lists about 200,000 clones, 70% to 90% seen once, with roughly 21% in the top ten. This receptor was taken from a man aged 55 to 69 with active or convalescent COVID-19. Source material: peripheral blood.

The DNA for the CDR3 is TGTGCCAGCAGTCTCGGACAGGGGATCTCTGGCTACACCTTC. Translating gives CASSLGQGISGYTF. The V gene is TRBV27, the J gene TRBJ1-2; the match to TRBD1 covers 9 bases. The CDR3 is made up of 14 amino acids. Germline lookup yields CDR1 MNHEY and CDR2 SMNVEV (reference sequence). With 5 bases clipped from V and 7 bases from J, the junction kept 8 bases outside the gene matches.